Presented here are 10 T cell receptor beta chains from one specimen sequenced in a study of cytomegalovirus exposure and HLA in healthy donors. The PCR had 60 Vbeta and 13 Jbeta primers. Produced via immunoSEQ multiplex PCR; TCRdb's table is partial and in-frame only. The profile shows about 84,000 clones, 63% of them singletons. The source material was PBMCs. The receptor set was obtained from a woman aged 40-49 years in good health and CMV-seropositive.

This clone was seen more than once but under ten times. V and J are TRBV5-1 and TRBJ2-6; TRBD1 matches 7 bases. The ends lost 3 bases at V and 0 bases at J; junction bases unmatched: 9. CDR1 is SGHRS and CDR2 is YFSETQ in the germline V gene. This CDR3 is 18 amino acids long. CDR3 sequence reads: CASSWTPGQFSGANVLTF. CDR3 sequence (DNA): TGCGCCAGCAGCTGGACTCCGGGACAGTTCTCTGGGGCCAACGTCCTGACTTTC. Variable domain in full (rest from reference TRBV5-1 and TRBJ2-6): KAGVTQTPRYLIKTRGQQVTLSCSPISGHRSVSWYQQTPGQGLQFLFEYFSETQRNKGNFPGRFSGRQFSNSRSEMNVSTLELGDSALYLCASSWTPGQFSGANVLTFGAGSRLTVL.

This clone was detected a few times. The rearrangement joins TRBV6-1 to TRBJ2-3; 12 nucleotides agree with TRBD2. The germline V gene has CDR1 MNHNS and CDR2 SASEGT. CDR3 length: 16 residues. V lost 2 bases to trimming and J lost 4 bases; unmatched junction nucleotides: 4. The CDR3 DNA reads TGTGCCAGCAGTGAACGACTAGCGGGAGTCGCAGATACGCAGTATTTT. As protein: CASSERLAGVADTQYF.

This chain connects TRBV6-5 to TRBJ1-2, with 9 bases fitting TRBD1. The junction had 6 bases not matched to a gene; V was cut back by 5 bases and J by 8 bases. The CDR3 contains 13 residues. Germline V CDR1 and CDR2: MNHEY, SVGAGI. The CDR3: CASSTRDREGYTF. CDR3 in DNA: TGTGCCAGCAGTACCCGGGACAGGGAAGGCTACACCTTC.

The V and J genes are TRBV11-2 and TRBJ1-1; D is ambiguous. Trimming left V 1 base short and J 11 bases short, with 14 bases between. The CDR3 runs 13 residues. Per the germline V gene, CDR1 is SGHAT and CDR2 is FQNNGV. The CDR3 loop is CASSLGSRPRAFF. The CDR3, as DNA: TGTGCCAGCAGCTTAGGTTCGCGCCCCCGGGCTTTCTTT.

V is TRBV27 and J is TRBJ1-5; 7 positions match TRBD1. The CDR3 is 15 residues long. Germline CDR1 reads MNHEY; CDR2 reads SMNVEV (reference sequence). V lost 3 bases to trimming and J lost 6 bases; unmatched junction nucleotides: 8. The CDR3 nucleotides read TGTGCCAGCAGTTTCTCACGACAGGGCAGTCAGCCCCAGCATTTT. Its translation: CASSFSRQGSQPQHF.

The chain uses TRBV6-4 and TRBJ2-3, with D possibly being TRBD1 (5 bases). The CDR3 sequence is 15 residues long. V shed 0 bases and J shed 0 bases, with 7 bases lying between them. Germline V gene data show CDR1 as MRHNA and CDR2 as SNTAGT. The DNA for the CDR3 is TGTGCCAGCAGTGACTCTCAGGGTAGCACAGATACGCAGTATTTT. It encodes CASSDSQGSTDTQYF.

Regarding this clone: The junction does not match germline at one end; this may be a read error. This chain uses TRBV2 with TRBJ2-3; TRBD2 matches 12 bases. Germline V gives CDR1 SNHLY, CDR2 FYNNEI. The CDR3 covers 16 residues. The CDR3 region has the DNA TGTGCCAGCAGTGGGACTAGCGGGACTAGCACAGATGCGCAGTATTTT. This translates into CASSGTSGTSTDAQYF. The full variable domain, with the rest looked up from reference TRBV2 and TRBJ2-3, is EPEVTQTPSHQVTQMGQEVILRCVPISNHLYFYWYRQILGQKVEFLVSFYNNEISEKSEIFDDQFSVERPDGSNFTLKIRSTKLEDSAMYFCASSGTSGTSTDAQYFGPGTRLTVL.

The V call is TRBV19, the J call TRBJ1-4; no clear D. CDR3 length: 12 amino acids. Germline V lookup: CDR1 LNHDA, CDR2 SQIVND (reference sequence). V lost 7 bases, J lost 4 bases, and 7 bases lay in between. The CDR3 DNA follows: TGTGCCAGTACCGGGGATAATGAAAAACTGTTTTTT. Amino acids: CASTGDNEKLFF.

This clone was picked up a small number of times. The chain links TRBV28 to TRBJ1-1, with D tentatively TRBD1 (5 bases). This CDR3 spans 15 amino acids. The germline CDR1 and CDR2 sequences are MDHEN and SYDVKM. Trimming took 2 bases from V and 11 from J, leaving 21 bases between them. The CDR3 here is CASSLISIGARGAFF. The CDR3 nucleotides are TGTGCCAGCAGTTTAATATCCATAGGGGCCCGTGGGGCTTTCTTT. Combining the CDR3 with reference TRBV28 and TRBJ1-1 gives the whole variable domain DVKVTQSSRYLVKRTGEKVFLECVQDMDHENMFWYRQDPGLGLRLIYFSYDVKMKEKGDIPEGYSVSREKKERFSLILESASTNQTSMYLCASSLISIGARGAFFGQGTRLTVV.

Concerning this clone itself: The junction shows a germline mismatch at one end, possibly a read error. J is TRBJ2-6 and V is TRBV28; 8 nucleotides align to TRBD1. From germline, CDR1 is MDHEN and CDR2 SYDVKM. The CDR3 covers 12 residues. CDR3 sequence reads: CASSAQGASLAF. The CDR3 bases are TGTGCCAGCAGTGCTCAGGGGGCCTCCCTAGCTTTC.